This T cell receptor (beta chain) was sequenced in a study of T cells in Graves' hyperthyroidism and ophthalmopathy. V dropped 2 bases and J dropped 0 bases, with 14 bases sitting between them. The CDR3 loop spans 17 amino acids. Germline V CDR1 and CDR2: SGHKS, YYEKEE (reference sequence). This clonotype was detected many times. Researchers took RNA transcripts and amplified the TCR beta CDR3 regions from them. Primed by the HTBI set, a first-round RT-PCR was run on the TCR CDR3. TCRdb re-derived calls from the multiplex PCR reads in MiXCR, one entry per CDR3 protein. This sample carries a few hundred thousand distinct CDR3 sequences, approximately 48% of them seen once, and the ten largest clones take about 43%.

The TCR sequence derives from an adult woman with Graves' disease, either hyperthyroidism or ophthalmopathy (not recorded which). The sequenced material came from peripheral blood or thyroid tissue (not recorded which). The chain links TRBV5-5 to TRBJ1-4; D remains ambiguous. Written as DNA, the CDR3 is TGTGCCAGCAGCTTCTACAGCATTCGGGCAACTAATGAAAAACTGTTTTTT. Translation gives CASSFYSIRATNEKLFF.